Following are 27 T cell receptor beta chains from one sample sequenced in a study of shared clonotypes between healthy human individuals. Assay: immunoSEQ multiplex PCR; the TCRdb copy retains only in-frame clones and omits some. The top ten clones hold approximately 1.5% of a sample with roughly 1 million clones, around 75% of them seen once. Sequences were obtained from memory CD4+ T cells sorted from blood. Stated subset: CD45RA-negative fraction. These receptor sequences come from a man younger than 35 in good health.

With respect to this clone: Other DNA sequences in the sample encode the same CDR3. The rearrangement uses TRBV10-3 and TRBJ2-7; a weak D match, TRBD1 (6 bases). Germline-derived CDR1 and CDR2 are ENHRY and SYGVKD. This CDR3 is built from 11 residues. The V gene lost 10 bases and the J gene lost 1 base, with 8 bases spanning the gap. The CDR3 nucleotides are TGTGCCAGCAGGGGTTCCTACGAGCAGTACTTC. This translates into CASRGSYEQYF.

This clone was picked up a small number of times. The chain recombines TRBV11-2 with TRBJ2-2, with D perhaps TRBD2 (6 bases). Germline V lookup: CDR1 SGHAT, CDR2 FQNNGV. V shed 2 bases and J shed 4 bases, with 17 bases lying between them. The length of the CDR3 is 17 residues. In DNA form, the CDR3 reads TGTGCCAGCAGCTTACTGACCGGGAGAGGTGGCACCGGGGAGCTGTTTTTT. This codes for CASSLLTGRGGTGELFF.

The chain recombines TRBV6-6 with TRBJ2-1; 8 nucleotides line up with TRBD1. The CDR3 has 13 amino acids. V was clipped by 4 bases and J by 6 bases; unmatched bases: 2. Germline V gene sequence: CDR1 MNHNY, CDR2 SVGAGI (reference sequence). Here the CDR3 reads CASSSTGGNEQFF. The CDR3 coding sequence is TGTGCCAGCAGTTCCACAGGGGGCAATGAGCAGTTCTTC.

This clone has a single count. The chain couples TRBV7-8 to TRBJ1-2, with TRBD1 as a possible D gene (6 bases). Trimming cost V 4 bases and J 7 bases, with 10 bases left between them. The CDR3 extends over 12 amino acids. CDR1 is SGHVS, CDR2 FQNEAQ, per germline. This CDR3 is CASSSTGSGYTF. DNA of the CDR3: TGTGCCAGCAGCTCAACAGGGAGTGGCTACACCTTC.

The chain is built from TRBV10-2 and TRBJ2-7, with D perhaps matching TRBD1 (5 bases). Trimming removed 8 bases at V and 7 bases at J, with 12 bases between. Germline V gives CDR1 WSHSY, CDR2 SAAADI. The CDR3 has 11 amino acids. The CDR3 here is CASLDTREQYF. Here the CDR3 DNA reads TGCGCCAGCTTGGACACGAGGGAGCAGTACTTC.

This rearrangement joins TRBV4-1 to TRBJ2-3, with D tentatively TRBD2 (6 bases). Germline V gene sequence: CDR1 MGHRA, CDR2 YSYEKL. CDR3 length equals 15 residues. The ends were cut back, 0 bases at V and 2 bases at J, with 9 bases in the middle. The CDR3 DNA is TGCGCCAGCAGCCAAGATGTGGACTACACAGATACGCAGTATTTT. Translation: CASSQDVDYTDTQYF.

Here the CDR3 reads CASSRQGINTGELFF. Here the CDR3 DNA reads TGTGCCAGCAGCCGCCAGGGGATTAACACCGGGGAGCTGTTTTTT. This chain links TRBV7-3 with TRBJ2-2; D possibly corresponds to TRBD1 (6 bases). In germline, CDR1 is SGHTA, CDR2 FQGTGA. CDR3 length: 15 residues. V was shortened by 5 bases and J by 2 bases, with 12 bases between the two germline ends.

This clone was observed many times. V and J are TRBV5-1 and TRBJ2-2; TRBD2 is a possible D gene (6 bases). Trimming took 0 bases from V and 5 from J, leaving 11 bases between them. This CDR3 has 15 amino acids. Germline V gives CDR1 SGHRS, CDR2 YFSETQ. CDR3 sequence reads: CASSLVEGRTGELFF. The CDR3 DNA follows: TGCGCCAGCAGCTTGGTGGAGGGACGGACCGGGGAGCTGTTTTTT.

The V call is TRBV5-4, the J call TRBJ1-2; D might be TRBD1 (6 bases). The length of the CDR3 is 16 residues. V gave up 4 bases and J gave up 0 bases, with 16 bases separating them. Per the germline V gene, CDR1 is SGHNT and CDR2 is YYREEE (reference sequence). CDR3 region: CASSPVGGDSNYGYTF. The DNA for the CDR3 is TGTGCCAGCAGCCCCGTGGGGGGCGACTCTAACTATGGCTACACCTTC.

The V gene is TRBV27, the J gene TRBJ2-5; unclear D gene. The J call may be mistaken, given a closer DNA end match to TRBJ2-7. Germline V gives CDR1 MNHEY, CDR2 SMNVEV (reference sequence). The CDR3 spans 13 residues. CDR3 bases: TGTGCCAGCAGTTTAAAGGTTGGCTACGAGCAGTACTTC. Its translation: CASSLKVGYEQYF.

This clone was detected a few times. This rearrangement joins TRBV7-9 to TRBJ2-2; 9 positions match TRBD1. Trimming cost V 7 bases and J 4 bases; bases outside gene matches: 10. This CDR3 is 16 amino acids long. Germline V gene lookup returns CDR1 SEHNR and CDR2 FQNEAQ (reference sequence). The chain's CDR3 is CASNPSGTGPTGELFF. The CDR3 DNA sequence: TGTGCCAGCAACCCGAGCGGGACAGGGCCCACCGGGGAGCTGTTTTTT.

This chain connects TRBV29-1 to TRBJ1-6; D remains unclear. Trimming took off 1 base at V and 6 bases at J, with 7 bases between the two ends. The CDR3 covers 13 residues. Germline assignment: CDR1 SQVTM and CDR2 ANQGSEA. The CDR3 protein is CSVEVSANSPLHF. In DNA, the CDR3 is TGCAGCGTTGAAGTATCGGCTAATTCACCCCTCCACTTT.

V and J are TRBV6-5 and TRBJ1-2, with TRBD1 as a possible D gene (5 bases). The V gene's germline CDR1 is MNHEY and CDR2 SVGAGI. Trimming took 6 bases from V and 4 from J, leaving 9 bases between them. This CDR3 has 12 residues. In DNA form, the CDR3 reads TGTGCCAGCAGACGGACACGCTATGGCTACACCTTC. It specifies CASRRTRYGYTF.

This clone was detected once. CDR3 nucleotides: TGTGCCAGCAGCCCACACGGGACAGATACGCAGTATTTT. Its translation: CASSPHGTDTQYF. The rearrangement uses TRBV9 and TRBJ2-3; D gene uncertain. The germline V and J ends were trimmed by 4 bases and 3 bases, with 9 bases remaining between them. The CDR3 has 13 amino acids. Germline values: CDR1 SGDLS, CDR2 YYNGEE.

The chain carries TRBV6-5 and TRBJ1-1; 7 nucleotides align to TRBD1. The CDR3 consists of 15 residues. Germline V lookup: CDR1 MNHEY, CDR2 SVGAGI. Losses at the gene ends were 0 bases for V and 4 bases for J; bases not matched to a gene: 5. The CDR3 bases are TGTGCCAGCAGTTACTCGGGCAGGGGGGGCACTGAAGCTTTCTTT. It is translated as CASSYSGRGGTEAFF.

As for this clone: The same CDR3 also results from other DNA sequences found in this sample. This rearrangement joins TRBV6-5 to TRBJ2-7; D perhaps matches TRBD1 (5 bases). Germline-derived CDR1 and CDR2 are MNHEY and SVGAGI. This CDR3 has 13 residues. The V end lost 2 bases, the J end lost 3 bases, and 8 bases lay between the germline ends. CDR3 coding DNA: TGTGCCAGCAGTTACCTAAGGGGCTACGAGCAGTACTTC. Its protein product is CASSYLRGYEQYF.

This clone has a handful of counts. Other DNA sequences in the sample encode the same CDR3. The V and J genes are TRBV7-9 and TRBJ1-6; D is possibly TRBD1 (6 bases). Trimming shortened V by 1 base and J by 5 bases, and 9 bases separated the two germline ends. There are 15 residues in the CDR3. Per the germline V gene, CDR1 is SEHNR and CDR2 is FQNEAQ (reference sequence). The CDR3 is CASSLDGGDNSPLHF. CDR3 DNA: TGTGCCAGCAGCTTAGACGGGGGCGATAATTCACCCCTCCACTTT.

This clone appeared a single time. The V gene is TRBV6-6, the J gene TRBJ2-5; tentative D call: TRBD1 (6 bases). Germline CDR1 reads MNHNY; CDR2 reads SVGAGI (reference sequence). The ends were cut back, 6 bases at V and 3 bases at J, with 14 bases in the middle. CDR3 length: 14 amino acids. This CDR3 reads CASSRGQYEETQYF. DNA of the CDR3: TGTGCCAGCAGCCGCGGACAGTACGAAGAGACCCAGTACTTC.

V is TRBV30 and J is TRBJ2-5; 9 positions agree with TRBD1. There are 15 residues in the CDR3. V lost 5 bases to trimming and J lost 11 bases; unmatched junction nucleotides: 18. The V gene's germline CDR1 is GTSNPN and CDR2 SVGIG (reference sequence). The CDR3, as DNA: TGTGCCTGGCATACCCGGGACAGGGTCTTCGGTGAGCAGTACTTC. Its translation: CAWHTRDRVFGEQYF. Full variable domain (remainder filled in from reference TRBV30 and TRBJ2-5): SQTIHQWPATLVQPVGSPLSLECTVEGTSNPNLYWYRQAAGRGLQLLFYSVGIGQISSEVPQNLSASRPQDRQFILSSKKLLLSDSGFYLCAWHTRDRVFGEQYFGPGTRLLVL.

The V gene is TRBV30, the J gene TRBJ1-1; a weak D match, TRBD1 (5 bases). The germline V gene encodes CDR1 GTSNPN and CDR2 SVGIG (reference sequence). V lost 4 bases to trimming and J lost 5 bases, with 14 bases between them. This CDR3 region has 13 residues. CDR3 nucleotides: TGTGCCTGGAACAAGGGAGGGGAGACTGAAGCTTTCTTT. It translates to CAWNKGGETEAFF. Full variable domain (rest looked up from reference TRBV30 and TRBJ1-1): SQTIHQWPATLVQPVGSPLSLECTVEGTSNPNLYWYRQAAGRGLQLLFYSVGIGQISSEVPQNLSASRPQDRQFILSSKKLLLSDSGFYLCAWNKGGETEAFFGQGTRLTVV.

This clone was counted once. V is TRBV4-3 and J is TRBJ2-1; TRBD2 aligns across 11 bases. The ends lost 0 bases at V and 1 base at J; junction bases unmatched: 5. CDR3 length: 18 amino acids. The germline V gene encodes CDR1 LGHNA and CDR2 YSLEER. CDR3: CASSQESSGRDSYNEQFF. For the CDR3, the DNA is TGCGCCAGCAGCCAAGAAAGTAGCGGGAGGGATTCCTACAATGAGCAGTTCTTC.

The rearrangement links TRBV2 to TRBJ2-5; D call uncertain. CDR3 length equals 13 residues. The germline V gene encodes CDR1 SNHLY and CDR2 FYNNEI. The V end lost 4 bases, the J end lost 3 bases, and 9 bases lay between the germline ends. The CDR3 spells CASSGEQKETQYF. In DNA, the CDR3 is TGTGCCAGCAGTGGCGAGCAAAAAGAGACCCAGTACTTC. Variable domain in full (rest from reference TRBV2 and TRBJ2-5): EPEVTQTPSHQVTQMGQEVILRCVPISNHLYFYWYRQILGQKVEFLVSFYNNEISEKSEIFDDQFSVERPDGSNFTLKIRSTKLEDSAMYFCASSGEQKETQYFGPGTRLLVL.

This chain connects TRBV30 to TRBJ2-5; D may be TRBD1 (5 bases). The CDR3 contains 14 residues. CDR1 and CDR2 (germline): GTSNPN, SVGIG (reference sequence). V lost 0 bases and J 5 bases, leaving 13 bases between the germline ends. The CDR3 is CAWSVLGRVETQYF. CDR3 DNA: TGTGCCTGGAGTGTACTGGGCAGGGTGGAGACCCAGTACTTC.

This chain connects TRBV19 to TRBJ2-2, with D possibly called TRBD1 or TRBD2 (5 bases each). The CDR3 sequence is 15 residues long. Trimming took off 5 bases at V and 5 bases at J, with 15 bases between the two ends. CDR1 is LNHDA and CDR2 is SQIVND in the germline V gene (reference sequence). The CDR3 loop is CASSSPGPLTGELFF. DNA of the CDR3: TGTGCCAGTAGTTCCCCGGGACCCTTGACCGGGGAGCTGTTTTTT.

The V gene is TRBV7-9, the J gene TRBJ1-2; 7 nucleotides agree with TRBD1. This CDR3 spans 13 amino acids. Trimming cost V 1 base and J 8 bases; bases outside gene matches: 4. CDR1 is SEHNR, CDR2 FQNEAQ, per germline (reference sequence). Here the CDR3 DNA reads TGTGCCAGCAGCTTAGAAAGGGGGCAAGGCTACACCTTC. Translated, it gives CASSLERGQGYTF. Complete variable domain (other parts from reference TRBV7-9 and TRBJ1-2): DTGVSQNPRHKITKRGQNVTFRCDPISEHNRLYWYRQTLGQGPEFLTYFQNEAQLEKSRLLSDRFSAERPKGSFSTLEIQRTEQGDSAMYLCASSLERGQGYTFGSGTRLTVV.

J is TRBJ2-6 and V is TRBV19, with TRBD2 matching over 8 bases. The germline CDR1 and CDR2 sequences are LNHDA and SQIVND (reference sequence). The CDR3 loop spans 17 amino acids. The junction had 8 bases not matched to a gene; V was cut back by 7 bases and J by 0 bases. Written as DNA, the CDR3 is TGTGCCAGTACCAAAGCGGGGGTCCGCTCTGGGGCCAACGTCCTGACTTTC. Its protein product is CASTKAGVRSGANVLTF.

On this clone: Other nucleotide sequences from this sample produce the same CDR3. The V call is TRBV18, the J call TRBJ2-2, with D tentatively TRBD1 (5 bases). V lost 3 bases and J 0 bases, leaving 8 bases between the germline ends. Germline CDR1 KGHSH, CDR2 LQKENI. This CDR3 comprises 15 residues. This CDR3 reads CASSPRQPNTGELFF. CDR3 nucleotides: TGTGCCAGCTCACCCCGACAGCCGAACACCGGGGAGCTGTTTTTT.